Listed here are 4 T cell receptor beta chains from one sample, sequenced in a study of long-term antiretroviral therapy in people with HIV. Survey-level resolution applied to immunoSEQ assay v3.0. Assay: immunoSEQ multiplex PCR; the TCRdb copy retains only in-frame clones and omits some. This table holds about 36,000 clones, 80% found once. Source: unsorted PBMCs, taken 3.4 years after starting antiretroviral therapy. Source of these receptors: a man aged 30 to 45 with HIV.

The gene calls are TRBV2 and TRBJ1-4; tentative D call: TRBD1 (6 bases). Trimming left V 3 bases short and J 10 bases short, with 12 bases between. CDR1 is SNHLY, CDR2 FYNNEI, per germline. The CDR3 runs to 13 residues. In nucleotides, the CDR3 is TGTGCCAGCAGTGACACCGGAGGGGGAAAACTGTTTTTT. Protein product: CASSDTGGGKLFF.

The table lists this clone with a few counts. This chain uses TRBV19 with TRBJ2-7; 8 bases align to TRBD1. After removal of 7 bases from V and 0 bases from J, the junction contained 8 bases not matched to a gene. The CDR3 totals 15 residues. CDR1 LNHDA and CDR2 SQIVND come from the germline V gene (reference sequence). The DNA for the CDR3 is TGTGCCAGTACCCTCGGGACAGGTAGCTCCTACGAGCAGTACTTC. Residues: CASTLGTGSSYEQYF.

This rearrangement joins TRBV10-3 to TRBJ2-7; 12 bases map to TRBD2. V lost 5 bases, J lost 4 bases, and 15 bases stayed unmatched. In germline, CDR1 is ENHRY, CDR2 SYGVKD. The CDR3 length is 18 residues. The CDR3 DNA follows: TGTGCCATCAGTCCCCCGGGGATTCAAACTAGCGGGAGGTACGAGCAGTACTTC. It is translated as CAISPPGIQTSGRYEQYF.

V and J are TRBV5-1 and TRBJ1-6, with 7 nucleotides matching TRBD1. The V gene's germline CDR1 is SGHRS and CDR2 YFSETQ. V trimming: 0 bases; J trimming: 6 bases; junction bases outside the gene matches: 6. This CDR3 has 16 residues. The CDR3 sequence is CASSLERTGGNSPLHF. The CDR3 DNA reads TGCGCCAGCAGCTTGGAGAGGACAGGTGGTAATTCACCCCTCCACTTT.